This T cell receptor beta chain was identified during a study of CD8 T cells in ankylosing spondylitis. The authors made TCR beta libraries by quantitative 5'-RACE with molecular barcodes. TCRdb passed the 5' RACE reads through MiXCR, listing each CDR3 protein once. The data hold around 280,000 distinct CDR3 sequences, with over 15% observed a single time. This clonotype was observed a few times. V lost 6 bases to trimming and J lost 8 bases, with 10 bases between them. CDR3 length: 12 residues. The rearrangement joins TRBV12-3 or TRBV12-4 to TRBJ2-2; no definite D call. The clonotype was recovered from a male donor with ankylosing spondylitis or in good health (not recorded which). The sample was blood, either unsorted or a sorted T cell fraction (not recorded which). CDR3 nucleotides: TGTGCCAGCAGCTCGCCTAGGGGGGAGCTGTTTTTT. It translates to CASSSPRGELFF.